The TCR beta chain described here comes from a study of blood T cells in healthy people across ages. A J-beta primer mix and a sample-barcoded 5' primer were used in a second PCR of roughly 7 to 12 cycles. Researchers report that each sample yielded at least 3 million CDR3-containing paired-end reads. TCRdb fed the 5' RACE reads into MiXCR, producing one record per CDR3 protein. The data hold over 500,000 distinct CDR3 sequences, with roughly half observed a single time. In this sample, this clonotype turned up many times. The antigen is not known. Whole-study findings and limits: Age brought a roughly linear fall in TCR beta diversity measured per million T cells. The CMV status of each donor remained undetermined, and this could have confounded shifts in expanded clonotypes.

The CDR3 covers 17 residues. J was trimmed by 5 bases and V by 6 bases; bases with no gene match: 12. Germline CDR1 reads LGHDT; CDR2 reads YNNKEL (reference sequence). The TCR was taken from a woman older than 75 in good health. Source material: blood. The V gene is TRBV3-1, the J gene TRBJ2-1, with 11 bases that match TRBD2. CDR3 region: CASSVAFGTSGDNEQFF. The DNA for the CDR3 is TGTGCCAGCAGTGTGGCATTTGGGACTAGCGGAGACAATGAGCAGTTCTTC.